Included here is one T cell receptor beta chain sequence, with context. This table comes from immunoSEQ multiplex PCR, and its TCRdb copy is limited to in-frame clones, with some not included. Of about 85,000 clones listed, just over 85% are singletons. The data belong to a study of T cell responses to AZD1222 COVID-19 vaccine. Trimming cost V 7 bases and J 2 bases, with 10 bases left between them. Germline CDR1 LNHDA, CDR2 SQIVND (reference sequence). The CDR3 covers 13 residues. This chain joins TRBV19 and TRBJ2-3; tentative D call: TRBD2 (5 bases). This receptor was taken from an adult in good health. The sample here was peripheral blood, taken on day 0 of AZD1222 vaccination. This chain's CDR3 is CASKRTDTDTQYF. CDR3 sequence (DNA): TGTGCCAGTAAACGGACTGACACAGATACGCAGTATTTT.